These 31 T cell receptor beta chains originate from one sample sequenced in a study of Graves' ophthalmopathy and Graves' hyperthyroidism. The authors amplified TCR beta CDR3 regions, and they did so from RNA transcripts for repertoire sequencing. First-round RT-PCR with HTBI primers preceded a second-round multiplex PCR. From the multiplex PCR reads, TCRdb called clonotypes with MiXCR, one entry per CDR3 protein. The data hold 650,000 to 900,000 distinct CDR3 sequences, with 40% observed a single time. The sample was peripheral blood. The origin of the receptors is an adult man with Graves' ophthalmopathy.

Comments on this clonotype: Being one base from a much bigger clone, this may be a read error. The rearrangement uses TRBV12-3 or TRBV12-4 and TRBJ1-2; D remains ambiguous. This CDR3 has 11 residues. The V and J ends lost 5 bases and 8 bases respectively, with 9 bases between them. The DNA of the CDR3 is TGTGCCAGCAGTCGGGCGGGCGGCTACACCTTC. As protein: CASSRAGGYTF.

This clonotype was picked up a small number of times. J is TRBJ1-1 and V is TRBV28; no definite D call. Germline lookup yields CDR1 MDHEN and CDR2 SYDVKM. This CDR3 is 11 amino acids long. V was shortened by 6 bases and J by 4 bases, with 6 bases between the two germline ends. CDR3 sequence reads: CASRSATEAFF. The CDR3 DNA reads TGTGCCAGCAGATCGGCCACTGAAGCTTTCTTT.

A note on this clonotype: A much larger clone lies one base from this, so it may be a read error. The rearrangement uses TRBV29-1 and TRBJ2-5; TRBD1 matches 8 bases. Germline CDR1 and CDR2: SQVTM and ANQGSEA. CDR3 length: 14 residues. The ends lost 5 bases at V and 7 bases at J; junction bases unmatched: 12. The CDR3 DNA sequence: TGCAGCGTTCGTGACAGGGGCCGTCCCGGGACCCAGTACTTC. Translated, it gives CSVRDRGRPGTQYF.

The chain couples TRBV7-3 to TRBJ2-2; perhaps D is TRBD1 or TRBD2 (6 bases each). Germline V gives CDR1 SGHTA, CDR2 FQGTGA. The CDR3 is made up of 16 amino acids. V was shortened by 3 bases and J by 2 bases, with 13 bases between the two germline ends. The CDR3 is CASSLEGGSNTGELFF. The CDR3 nucleotides read TGTGCCAGCAGCTTGGAGGGGGGCTCCAACACCGGGGAGCTGTTTTTT.

Notes on this clonotype: Germline is not matched at one junction end, which may reflect a read error. V is TRBV5-1 and J is TRBJ1-1; 8 bases are a match to TRBD1. The CDR3 sequence is 17 residues long. Germline assignment: CDR1 SGHRS and CDR2 YFSETQ. CDR3 amino acids: CASSLVGRKMTGDEAFF. The CDR3 DNA is TGTGCCAGCAGCTTAGTGGGGCGGAAGATGACAGGGGATGAAGCTTTCTTT.

This clonotype is a singleton in its sample. The chain combines TRBV29-1 with TRBJ1-2; the match to TRBD1 covers 8 bases. With V trimmed by 6 bases and J by 8 bases, 14 bases remained unmatched. CDR3 length: 14 residues. Germline V lookup: CDR1 SQVTM, CDR2 ANQGSEA. The CDR3 DNA reads as TGCAGCGTGGGGGAGACAGGGGCGGATGGGGGCTACACCTTC. This sequence encodes CSVGETGADGGYTF. The full variable domain, completed using reference TRBV29-1 and TRBJ1-2, is SAVISQKPSRDICQRGTSLTIQCQVDSQVTMMFWYRQQPGQSLTLIATANQGSEATYESGFVIDKFPISRPNLTFSTLTVSNMSPEDSSIYLCSVGETGADGGYTFGSGTRLTVV.

The J gene is TRBJ2-7, the V gene TRBV2; no reliable D call. Trimming took 6 bases from V and 0 from J, leaving 15 bases between them. The CDR3 runs 15 residues. From germline, CDR1 is SNHLY and CDR2 FYNNEI. CDR3 in amino acids: CASSQDVASSYEQYF. CDR3 nucleotide sequence: TGTGCCAGCAGCCAAGATGTAGCTAGCTCCTACGAGCAGTACTTC.

This clonotype was seen a handful of times. The J gene is TRBJ1-2, the V gene TRBV5-6; tentative D call: TRBD1 (6 bases). V was trimmed by 4 bases and J by 5 bases, leaving 18 bases between them. CDR3 size: 15 residues. CDR1 SGHDT and CDR2 YYEEEE come from the germline V gene. The CDR3 DNA reads TGTGCCAGCAGCCTAGAAACAGGGACGGCATATGGCTACACCTTC. Encoded protein: CASSLETGTAYGYTF.

Concerning this clonotype itself: The junction departs from germline at one end; a sequencing error may be responsible. This chain connects TRBV12-3 or TRBV12-4 to TRBJ2-7; TRBD1 is a possible D gene (5 bases). The CDR3 runs 14 residues. The CDR3 protein is CASSPPGPGYEQHF. The CDR3 coding sequence is TGTGCCAGCAGCCCCCCAGGGCCCGGATACGAGCAGCACTTC.

This chain connects TRBV7-8 to TRBJ2-7, with TRBD1 matching 11 bases. CDR3 length equals 15 residues. With V trimmed by 4 bases and J by 5 bases, 7 bases remained unmatched. Germline V gene sequence: CDR1 SGHVS, CDR2 FQNEAQ. In DNA form, the CDR3 reads TGTGCCAGCAGCTCGCGGACAGGGGGCTTGGACGAGCAGTACTTC. Encoded protein: CASSSRTGGLDEQYF.

This clonotype turned up a few times. This chain links TRBV13 with TRBJ2-5; 10 bases align to TRBD1. The CDR3 totals 17 residues. V lost 3 bases and J lost 1; bases outside the gene matches: 8. CDR1 PRHDT and CDR2 FYEKMQ come from the germline V gene (reference sequence). This chain's CDR3 is CASSFARDRGSQETQYF. In DNA, the CDR3 is TGTGCCAGCAGCTTCGCCCGGGACAGGGGATCCCAAGAGACCCAGTACTTC.

This clonotype was picked up many times. For the CDR3, the DNA is TGCAGCGTTGAAGGACAGCGCTACGAGCAGTACTTC. It yields the protein CSVEGQRYEQYF. The chain has TRBV29-1 and TRBJ2-7, with D perhaps matching TRBD1 (5 bases). CDR3 length: 12 amino acids. Between the trimmed V and J ends, which lost 1 base and 3 bases, there was a span of 7 bases. Germline values: CDR1 SQVTM, CDR2 ANQGSEA.

This clonotype was recorded many times. V and J are TRBV24-1 and TRBJ1-5, with TRBD1 matching over 11 bases. V lost 4 bases to trimming and J lost 5 bases; unmatched junction nucleotides: 6. This CDR3 contains 16 residues. Germline CDR1 and CDR2: KGHDR and SFDVKD. The chain's CDR3 is CATSDPGTGGYQPQHF. CDR3 nucleotide sequence: TGTGCCACCAGTGACCCAGGGACAGGGGGGTATCAGCCCCAGCATTTT.

This clonotype was seen more than once but under ten times. The rearrangement uses TRBV19 and TRBJ1-5, with 8 positions matching TRBD1. The CDR3 contains 16 residues. The V and J ends lost 5 bases and 10 bases, in that order; junction bases with no gene match: 16. Germline CDR1 is LNHDA and CDR2 is SQIVND (reference sequence). CDR3 bases: TGTGCCAGTAGTGGCCGGACAGGGCCTCTCATCGGACCCCAGCATTTT. Translated, it gives CASSGRTGPLIGPQHF.

This clonotype turned up a few times. The chain has TRBV2 and TRBJ1-1, with D unclear. V lost 4 bases to trimming and J lost 2 bases, with 11 bases between them. Per the germline V gene, CDR1 is SNHLY and CDR2 is FYNNEI. The CDR3 is made up of 14 amino acids. CDR3 sequence (DNA): TGTGCCAGCAGTGTGATCAGGTCCAACACTGAAGCTTTCTTT. The encoded protein is CASSVIRSNTEAFF. Complete variable domain (other parts from reference TRBV2 and TRBJ1-1): EPEVTQTPSHQVTQMGQEVILRCVPISNHLYFYWYRQILGQKVEFLVSFYNNEISEKSEIFDDQFSVERPDGSNFTLKIRSTKLEDSAMYFCASSVIRSNTEAFFGQGTRLTVV.

This clonotype was seen many times. The V and J genes are TRBV27 and TRBJ1-6; perhaps TRBD1 as D (5 bases). Between the trimmed V and J ends, which lost 0 bases and 9 bases, there was a span of 9 bases. The CDR3 contains 14 residues. The V gene's germline CDR1 is MNHEY and CDR2 SMNVEV (reference sequence). This CDR3 is CASSLSGGGSPLHF. DNA for the CDR3: TGTGCCAGCAGTTTATCGGGGGGAGGTTCACCCCTCCACTTT.

This clonotype was detected many times. The rearrangement links TRBV7-9 to TRBJ1-2; D may be TRBD1 (5 bases). CDR1 SEHNR and CDR2 FQNEAQ come from the germline V gene (reference sequence). The CDR3 extends over 12 amino acids. V was trimmed by 5 bases and J by 6 bases, leaving 10 bases between them. The CDR3 sequence: CASSTGPHGYTF. For the CDR3, the DNA is TGTGCCAGCAGCACAGGTCCCCATGGCTACACCTTC.

This clonotype was seen more than once but under ten times. This chain uses TRBV7-9 with TRBJ2-7; 7 bases align to TRBD1. This CDR3 is built from 15 residues. V was pared by 1 base and J by 1 base, with 4 bases of the junction left unmatched. Germline assignment: CDR1 SEHNR and CDR2 FQNEAQ (reference sequence). CDR3 sequence: CASSLERQGSYEQYF. The CDR3 DNA reads as TGTGCCAGCAGCTTAGAAAGACAGGGATCCTACGAGCAGTACTTC. Full variable domain (rest looked up from reference TRBV7-9 and TRBJ2-7): DTGVSQNPRHKITKRGQNVTFRCDPISEHNRLYWYRQTLGQGPEFLTYFQNEAQLEKSRLLSDRFSAERPKGSFSTLEIQRTEQGDSAMYLCASSLERQGSYEQYFGPGTRLTVT.

This clonotype was observed many times. The chain recombines TRBV20-1 with TRBJ1-5; D possibly corresponds to TRBD1 (6 bases). The CDR3 has 13 residues. Trimming removed 5 bases from V and 4 bases from J, with 12 bases in between. Germline lookup yields CDR1 DFQATT and CDR2 SNEGSKA (reference sequence). In DNA, the CDR3 is TGCAGTGCTCCTAGGACAGAAAATCAGCCCCAGCATTTT. This sequence encodes CSAPRTENQPQHF.

V usage is TRBV7-2 and J usage is TRBJ1-1; 7 bases match TRBD1. CDR3 size: 14 residues. The V gene's germline CDR1 is SGHTA and CDR2 FQGNSA. The ends lost 5 bases at V and 2 bases at J; junction bases unmatched: 5. The CDR3 is CASSREGANTEAFF. DNA of the CDR3: TGTGCCAGCAGCCGGGAGGGGGCTAACACTGAAGCTTTCTTT.

This clonotype was picked up one time. This sequence joins TRBV25-1 and TRBJ1-1, with TRBD1 identical over 11 bases. Germline CDR1 reads MGHDK; CDR2 reads SYGVNS. Germline trimming cut 4 bases from V and 0 bases from J; bases unmatched to any gene: 10. CDR3 length equals 18 residues. The CDR3 bases are TGTGCCAGCAGTGCGCATGGACAGGGGGCGGCTATGAACACTGAAGCTTTCTTT. This codes for CASSAHGQGAAMNTEAFF. The variable domain in full, completed from reference TRBV25-1 and TRBJ1-1, reads EADIYQTPRYLVIGTGKKITLECSQTMGHDKMYWYQQDPGMELHLIHYSYGVNSTEKGDLSSESTVSRIRTEHFPLTLESARPSHTSQYLCASSAHGQGAAMNTEAFFGQGTRLTVV.

This clonotype was counted a few times. V gene TRBV19 combines with J gene TRBJ2-6; D gene uncertain. Germline V gene data show CDR1 as LNHDA and CDR2 as SQIVND (reference sequence). Trimming removed 4 bases at V and 0 bases at J, with 16 bases between. The CDR3 has 18 residues. The CDR3 nucleotides read TGTGCCAGTAGTAGCCCCCGGACGGAAGTCTCTGGGGCCAACGTCCTGACTTTC. It is translated as CASSSPRTEVSGANVLTF.

This clonotype was counted ten times or more. The genes are TRBV9 and TRBJ1-6; D is uncertain. Germline V CDR1 and CDR2: SGDLS, YYNGEE. V shed 0 bases and J shed 8 bases, with 6 bases lying between them. The CDR3 spans 13 residues. Here the CDR3 reads CASSVATDSPLHF. CDR3 DNA sequence: TGTGCCAGCAGCGTAGCAACAGATTCACCCCTCCACTTT.

Points on this clonotype: A junction boundary mismatches the germline segment, possibly from a read error. The chain employs TRBV25-1 and TRBJ2-2; a weak D match, TRBD1 (5 bases). The CDR3 is 14 amino acids. Germline V lookup: CDR1 MGHDK, CDR2 SYGVNS. CDR3 sequence (DNA): TGCGCCAGCAGGGTAGAAAGAGGAACCGGGGAGCTGTTTTTT. Translation: CASRVERGTGELFF.

The rearrangement links TRBV7-9 to TRBJ2-2; the match to TRBD1 covers 9 bases. Trimming removed 4 bases from V and 6 bases from J; junction bases left unmatched: 3. CDR1 is SEHNR and CDR2 is FQNEAQ in the germline V gene (reference sequence). The length of the CDR3 is 14 residues. Here the CDR3 reads CASSYGTGPGELFF. The CDR3 coding sequence is TGTGCCAGCAGCTACGGGACAGGGCCCGGGGAGCTGTTTTTT.

V gene TRBV24-1 combines with J gene TRBJ1-5; 8 nucleotides match TRBD1. Germline CDR1 reads KGHDR; CDR2 reads SFDVKD. This CDR3 is built from 15 residues. V dropped 4 bases and J dropped 6; count of bases not matched to a gene: 7. The DNA of the CDR3 is TGTGCCACCAGTGACCTAGGGACAGGAACTCAGCCCCAGCATTTT. Its translation is CATSDLGTGTQPQHF.

The J gene is TRBJ2-7, the V gene TRBV9; TRBD2 matches at 10 bases. The J call may not be correct, given that the DNA end is closer to TRBJ2-1. This CDR3 is 16 amino acids long. Germline CDR1 reads SGDLS; CDR2 reads YYNGEE. This CDR3 is CASSVLAAGGRNEQFF. CDR3 coding DNA: TGTGCCAGCAGCGTCTTGGCAGCGGGGGGGCGAAATGAGCAGTTCTTC.

V gene TRBV29-1 combines with J gene TRBJ1-1; TRBD1 is a possible D gene (5 bases). Trimming took off 4 bases at V and 3 bases at J, with 9 bases between the two ends. Germline V gene data show CDR1 as SQVTM and CDR2 as ANQGSEA. The CDR3 covers 12 residues. The CDR3 region is CSVGWDYTEAFF. The CDR3 DNA reads TGCAGCGTTGGGTGGGACTACACTGAAGCTTTCTTT.

This clonotype was recorded a few times. V and J are TRBV7-9 and TRBJ2-7; no firm D call. Trimming took 5 bases from V and 0 from J, leaving 11 bases between them. Germline-derived CDR1 and CDR2 are SEHNR and FQNEAQ (reference sequence). The CDR3 consists of 14 residues. The CDR3 DNA is TGTGCCAGCAGCCCTCGGGCTTCCTCCTACGAGCAGTACTTC. It codes for CASSPRASSYEQYF.

This chain joins TRBV15 and TRBJ1-4, with TRBD1 as a possible D gene (6 bases). The CDR3 is 15 residues long. V dropped 1 base and J dropped 8 bases, with 14 bases sitting between them. Germline assignment: CDR1 LNHNV and CDR2 YYDKDF (reference sequence). Here the CDR3 reads CATSRAVTGDEKLFF. In nucleotides, the CDR3 is TGTGCCACCAGCAGAGCGGTGACAGGTGACGAAAAACTGTTTTTT.

This clonotype has only a few counts. The chain recombines TRBV2 with TRBJ1-6, with D unresolved. Germline V gene lookup returns CDR1 SNHLY and CDR2 FYNNEI. Trimming left V 6 bases short and J 10 bases short, with 13 bases between. This CDR3 has 13 residues. The DNA of the CDR3 is TGTGCCAGCAGAGGTGGTCCTGGGTCACCCCTCCACTTT. Translation gives CASRGGPGSPLHF.